This TCR beta chain was identified during a study of T cells in Graves' hyperthyroidism and ophthalmopathy. Overall study: Staff took peripheral blood when the initial diagnosis was made, before any treatment began.

This clonotype was seen at least ten times. RNA transcripts yielded amplified TCR beta CDR3 regions. TCR CDR3 regions were first amplified by RT-PCR with HTBI primers. In TCRdb, the multiplex PCR reads were re-called with MiXCR into one record per CDR3 protein. This table holds roughly 280,000 distinct CDR3 sequences, over 15% found once. Patients with ophthalmopathy all had a Clinical Activity Score of at least 3, a NOSPECS grade of at least 4 and duration under 3 months. The specimen was blood. This sequence originates from a woman aged 55-69 years with Graves' ophthalmopathy.

The CDR3 sequence is CSASTPAGVADTQYF. The CDR3 region has the DNA TGCAGTGCTAGCACCCCAGCGGGAGTGGCAGATACGCAGTATTTT. This sequence joins TRBV20-1 and TRBJ2-3; 8 bases align to TRBD2. CDR1 is DFQATT, CDR2 SNEGSKA, per germline (reference sequence). V gave up 3 bases and J gave up 4 bases; unmatched junction bases: 9. The CDR3 spans 15 residues.